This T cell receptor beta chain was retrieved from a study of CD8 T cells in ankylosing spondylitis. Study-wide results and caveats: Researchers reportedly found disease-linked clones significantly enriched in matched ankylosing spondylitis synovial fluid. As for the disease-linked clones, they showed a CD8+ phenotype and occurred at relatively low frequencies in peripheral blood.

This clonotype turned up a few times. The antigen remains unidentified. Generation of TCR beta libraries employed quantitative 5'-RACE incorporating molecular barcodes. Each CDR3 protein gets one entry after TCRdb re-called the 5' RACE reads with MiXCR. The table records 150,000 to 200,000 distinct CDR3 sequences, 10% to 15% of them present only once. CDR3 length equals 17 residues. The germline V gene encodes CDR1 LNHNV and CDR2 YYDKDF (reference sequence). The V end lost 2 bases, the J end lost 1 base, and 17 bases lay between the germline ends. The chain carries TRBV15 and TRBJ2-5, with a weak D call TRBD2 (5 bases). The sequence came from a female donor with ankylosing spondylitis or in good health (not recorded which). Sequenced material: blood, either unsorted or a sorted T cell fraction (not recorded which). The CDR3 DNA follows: TGTGCCACCAGCAGATACGGCAGCGGCTCTCGCCAAGAGACCCAGTACTTC. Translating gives CATSRYGSGSRQETQYF.